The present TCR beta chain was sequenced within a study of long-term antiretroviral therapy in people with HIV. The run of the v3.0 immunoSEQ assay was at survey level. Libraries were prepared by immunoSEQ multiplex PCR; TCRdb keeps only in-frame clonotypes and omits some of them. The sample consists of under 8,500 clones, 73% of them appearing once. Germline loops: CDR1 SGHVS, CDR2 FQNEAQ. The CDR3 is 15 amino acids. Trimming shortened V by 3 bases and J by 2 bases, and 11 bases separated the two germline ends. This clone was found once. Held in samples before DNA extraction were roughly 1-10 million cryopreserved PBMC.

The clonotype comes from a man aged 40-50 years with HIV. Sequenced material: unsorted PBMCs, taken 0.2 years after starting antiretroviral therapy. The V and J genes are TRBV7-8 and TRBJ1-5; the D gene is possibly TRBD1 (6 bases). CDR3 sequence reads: CASSLGRTGNQPQHF. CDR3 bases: TGTGCCAGCAGCTTGGGCCGGACAGGCAATCAGCCCCAGCATTTT.